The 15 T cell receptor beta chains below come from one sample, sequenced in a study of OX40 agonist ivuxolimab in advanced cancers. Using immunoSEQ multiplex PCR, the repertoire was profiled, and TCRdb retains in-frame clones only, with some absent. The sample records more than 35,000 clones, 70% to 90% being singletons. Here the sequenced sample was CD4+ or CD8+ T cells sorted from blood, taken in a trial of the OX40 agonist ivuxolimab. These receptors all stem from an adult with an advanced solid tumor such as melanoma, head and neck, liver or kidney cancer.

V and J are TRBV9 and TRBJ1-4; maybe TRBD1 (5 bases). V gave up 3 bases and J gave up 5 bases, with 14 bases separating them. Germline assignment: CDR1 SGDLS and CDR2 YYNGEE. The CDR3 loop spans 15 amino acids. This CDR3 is CASSASGTGNEKLFF. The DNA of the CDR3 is TGTGCCAGCAGCGCGAGCGGGACGGGGAATGAAAAACTGTTTTTT.

CDR3 residues: CASSPHYYGETQYF. CDR3 in DNA: TGTGCCAGCAGCCCTCACTATTACGGGGAGACCCAGTACTTC. This chain connects TRBV11-2 to TRBJ2-5; no definite D call. V was clipped by 5 bases and J by 5 bases, with 15 bases between them. Germline V gene lookup returns CDR1 SGHAT and CDR2 FQNNGV. There are 14 residues in the CDR3.

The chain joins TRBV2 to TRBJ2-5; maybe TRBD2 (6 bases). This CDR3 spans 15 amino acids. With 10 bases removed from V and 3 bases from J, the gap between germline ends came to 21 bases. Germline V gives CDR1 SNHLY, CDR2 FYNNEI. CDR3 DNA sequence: TGTGCCAAGCGTTATTCCGGGACTTTGGAAGAGACCCAGTACTTC. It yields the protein CAKRYSGTLEETQYF.

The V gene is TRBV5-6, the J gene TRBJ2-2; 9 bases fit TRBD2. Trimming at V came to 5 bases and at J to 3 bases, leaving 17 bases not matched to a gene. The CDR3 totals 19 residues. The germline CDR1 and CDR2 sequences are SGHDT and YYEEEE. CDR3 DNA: TGTGCCAGCAGTTCCCTACGGAATAGCGGGAGCAATGACACCGGGGAGCTGTTTTTT. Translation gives CASSSLRNSGSNDTGELFF.

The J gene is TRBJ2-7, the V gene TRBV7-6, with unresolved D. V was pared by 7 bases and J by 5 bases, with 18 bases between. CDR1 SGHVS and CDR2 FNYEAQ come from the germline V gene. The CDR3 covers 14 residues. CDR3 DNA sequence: TGTGCCAGCACATCAAGTGGCAGGCTCGACGAGCAGTACTTC. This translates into CASTSSGRLDEQYF.

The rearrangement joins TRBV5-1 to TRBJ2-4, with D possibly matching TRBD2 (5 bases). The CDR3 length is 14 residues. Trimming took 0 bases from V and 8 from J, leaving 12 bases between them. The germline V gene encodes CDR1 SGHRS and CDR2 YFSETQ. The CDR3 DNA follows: TGCGCCAGCAGCTTGGTTGGGCCCGGGGACATTCAGTACTTC. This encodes CASSLVGPGDIQYF.

The CDR3 region has the DNA TGTGCCAGCAGCTCTCGACTAGCAGAAAGCTCCTACGAGCAGTACTTC. Encoded protein: CASSSRLAESSYEQYF. The rearrangement uses TRBV11-2 and TRBJ2-7; TRBD2 matches 7 bases. Germline loops: CDR1 SGHAT, CDR2 FQNNGV. Trimming took 4 bases from V and 0 from J; bases not matched to a gene: 9. This CDR3 spans 16 amino acids.

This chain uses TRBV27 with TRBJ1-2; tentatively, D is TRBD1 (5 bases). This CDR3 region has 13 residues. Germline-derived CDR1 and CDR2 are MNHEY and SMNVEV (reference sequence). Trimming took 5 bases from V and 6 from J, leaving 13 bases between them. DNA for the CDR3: TGTGCCAGCAGTCGGAGCCGGGGGGATGGCTACACCTTC. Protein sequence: CASSRSRGDGYTF.

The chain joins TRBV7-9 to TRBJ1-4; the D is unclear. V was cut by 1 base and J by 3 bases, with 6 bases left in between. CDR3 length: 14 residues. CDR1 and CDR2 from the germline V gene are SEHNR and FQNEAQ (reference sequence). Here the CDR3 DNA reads TGTGCCAGCAGCTTAGTCATGCCTAATGAAAAACTGTTTTTT. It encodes CASSLVMPNEKLFF.

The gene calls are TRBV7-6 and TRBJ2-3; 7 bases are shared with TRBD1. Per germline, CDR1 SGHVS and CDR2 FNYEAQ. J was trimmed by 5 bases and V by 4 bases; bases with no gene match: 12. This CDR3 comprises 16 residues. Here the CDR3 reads CASSSLMDRQGDTQYF. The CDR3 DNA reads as TGTGCCAGCAGCTCCCTTATGGACAGGCAAGGAGATACGCAGTATTTT.

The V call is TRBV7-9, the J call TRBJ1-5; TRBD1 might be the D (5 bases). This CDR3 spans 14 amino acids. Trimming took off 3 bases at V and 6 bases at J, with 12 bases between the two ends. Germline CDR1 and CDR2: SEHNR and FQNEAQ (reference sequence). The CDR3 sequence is CASSLSGLVQPQHF. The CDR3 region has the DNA TGTGCCAGCAGCTTGTCAGGGCTCGTTCAGCCCCAGCATTTT.

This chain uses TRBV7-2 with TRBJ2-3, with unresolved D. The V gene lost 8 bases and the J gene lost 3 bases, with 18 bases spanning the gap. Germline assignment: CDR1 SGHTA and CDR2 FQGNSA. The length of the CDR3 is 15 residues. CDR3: CASAWRPFGTDTQYF. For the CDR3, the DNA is TGTGCCAGCGCCTGGCGGCCGTTCGGTACAGATACGCAGTATTTT.

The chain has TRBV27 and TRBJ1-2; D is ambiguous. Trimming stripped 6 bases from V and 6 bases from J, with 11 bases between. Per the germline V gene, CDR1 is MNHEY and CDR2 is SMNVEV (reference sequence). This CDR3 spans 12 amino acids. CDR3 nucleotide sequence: TGTGCCAGCAGCGTTCATGGAGATGGCTACACCTTC. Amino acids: CASSVHGDGYTF.

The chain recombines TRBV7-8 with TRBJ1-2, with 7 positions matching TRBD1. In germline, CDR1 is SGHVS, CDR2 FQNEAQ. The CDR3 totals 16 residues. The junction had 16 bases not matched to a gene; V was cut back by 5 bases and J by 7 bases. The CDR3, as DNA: TGTGCCAGCAGCGCCCGAACGACAGGGACCTATATTGGCTACACCTTC. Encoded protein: CASSARTTGTYIGYTF.

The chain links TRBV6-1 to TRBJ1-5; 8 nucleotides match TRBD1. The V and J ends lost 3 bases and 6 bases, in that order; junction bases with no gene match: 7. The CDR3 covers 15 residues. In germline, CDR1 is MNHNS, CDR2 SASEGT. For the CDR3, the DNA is TGTGCCAGCAGTGACCGACAGGGGCCCCCTCAGCCCCAGCATTTT. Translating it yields CASSDRQGPPQPQHF.